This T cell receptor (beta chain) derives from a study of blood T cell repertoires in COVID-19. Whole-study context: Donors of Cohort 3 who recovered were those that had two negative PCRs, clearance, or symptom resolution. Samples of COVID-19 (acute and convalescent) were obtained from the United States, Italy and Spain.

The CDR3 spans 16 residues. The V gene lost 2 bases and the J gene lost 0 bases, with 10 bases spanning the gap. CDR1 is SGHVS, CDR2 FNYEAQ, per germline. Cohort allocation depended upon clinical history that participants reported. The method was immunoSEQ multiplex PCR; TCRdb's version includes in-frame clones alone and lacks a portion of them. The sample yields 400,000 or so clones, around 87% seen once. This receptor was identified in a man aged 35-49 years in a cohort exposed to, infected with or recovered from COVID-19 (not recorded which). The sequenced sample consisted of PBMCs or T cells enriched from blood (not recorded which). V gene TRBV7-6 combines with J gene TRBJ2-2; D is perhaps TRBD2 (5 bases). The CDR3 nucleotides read TGTGCCAGCAGCTTATTTTCGGGGACGAACACCGGGGAGCTGTTTTTT. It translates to CASSLFSGTNTGELFF.